This TCR beta chain comes out of a study of tumor-infiltrating lymphocytes in oesophageal squamous cell carcinoma. There are 15 residues in the CDR3. Trimming pared 8 bases from V and 2 bases from J, leaving 18 bases between. The germline gives CDR1 SGHTA, CDR2 FQGNSA. This clonotype showed up just a few times. TCRdb fed the PCR reads into MiXCR, producing one record per CDR3 protein. The sample yields about 13,000 distinct CDR3 sequences, 45% to 65% seen once. The material sequenced was esophageal tumor tissue. This TCR came from a male donor with esophageal squamous cell carcinoma. The rearrangement joins TRBV7-2 to TRBJ2-5, with D perhaps given as TRBD1 or TRBD2 (6 bases each). This chain's CDR3 is CASAEGGSAQETQYF. CDR3 DNA sequence: TGTGCCAGCGCCGAGGGGGGATCAGCTCAAGAGACCCAGTACTTC.